The source of this TCR beta chain is a study of T cells expressing NK-cell markers. Following a re-call of the 5' RACE reads, TCRdb has one entry per CDR3 protein and lacks DNA. The specimen's table records some 190,000 distinct CDR3 sequences. The sequenced material came from blood T cells: a sorted CD56 or NKG2C T cell subset, CD4+ or CD8+ T cells, or bulk PBMC T cells (not recorded which). The source is a man aged 18-75 years in good health.

The CDR3 loop reads CASTPWDGSWNTGELFF. The J gene is TRBJ2-2, the V gene TRBV27; TCRdb outputs TRBD1, but without DNA this stays unchecked. Germline loops: CDR1 MNHEY, CDR2 SMNVEV (reference sequence). CDR3 length: 17 amino acids.